This T cell receptor (beta chain) was obtained from a study of Graves' ophthalmopathy and Graves' hyperthyroidism. Uncontrolled infections, other autoimmune diseases, pregnancy or lactation barred patients from enrollment. Germline lookup yields CDR1 LGHNA and CDR2 YSLEER. CDR3 size: 14 residues. The V and J ends lost 0 bases and 6 bases, in that order; junction bases with no gene match: 4. This clonotype was seen repeatedly, ten times or more. The authors amplified TCR beta CDR3 regions, and they did so from RNA transcripts for repertoire sequencing. The library came from an HTBI-primed first-round RT-PCR and a second-round multiplex PCR. TCRdb independently ran MiXCR on the multiplex PCR reads; one entry per CDR3 protein. The profile shows over a million distinct CDR3 sequences, less than 45% of them singletons.

The sequence was obtained from an adult man with Graves' hyperthyroidism. Sample: peripheral blood or thyroid tissue (not recorded which). This sequence joins TRBV4-3 and TRBJ1-1; TRBD1 matches 7 bases. CDR3 DNA: TGCGCCAGCAGCCAAGAAGACAGGGACCCTGAAGCTTTCTTT. It specifies CASSQEDRDPEAFF.